The 17 T cell receptor beta chains in this list originate from one sample, sequenced in a study of glioma-infiltrating T cells. Amplification of TCR alpha and beta CDR3 regions from RNA used iRepertoire nested multiplex PCR. TCRdb redid the calling of the multiplex PCR reads with MiXCR, one entry per CDR3 protein. The table has fewer than 500,000 distinct CDR3 sequences, roughly two fifths seen once; the top ten hold more than 10%. Sequenced input: glioma tissue, nonneoplastic brain tissue, or PBMCs (not recorded which). The origin of the receptors is a human donor with low-grade glioma or glioblastoma, undergoing nonglioma brain surgery, or in good health (not recorded which).

This clonotype was seen once. The gene calls are TRBV6-1 and TRBJ2-2; TRBD2 aligns across 12 bases. Germline V gene lookup returns CDR1 MNHNS and CDR2 SASEGT. Germline trimming cut 5 bases from V and 11 bases from J; bases unmatched to any gene: 9. The CDR3 is 15 residues long. CDR3 in DNA: TGTGCCAGCAGTTCACTAGCGGGAGGATCGGAAGAGCTGTTTTTT. This codes for CASSSLAGGSEELFF.

With respect to this clonotype: Possible read error: a much larger clone is one base away. The V and J genes are TRBV20-1 and TRBJ1-5; maybe TRBD1 (5 bases). Per the germline V gene, CDR1 is DFQATT and CDR2 is SNEGSKA (reference sequence). This CDR3 region has 13 residues. Trimming removed 7 bases from V and 1 base from J, with 11 bases in between. The CDR3 region is CSDERDSNQPQHF. The CDR3 region has the DNA TGCAGTGACGAACGGGACAGCAATCAGCCCCAGCATTTT.

V is TRBV28 and J is TRBJ2-3, with D possibly matching TRBD1 (5 bases). Germline lookup yields CDR1 MDHEN and CDR2 SYDVKM. CDR3 length equals 16 residues. The V end lost 6 bases, the J end lost 2 bases, and 18 bases lay between the germline ends. DNA for the CDR3: TGTGCCAGCAGCCCTCAGGGCAGGGTGAACACAGATACGCAGTATTTT. This translates into CASSPQGRVNTDTQYF.

The CDR3 DNA follows: TGTGCCAGCAGCTTAGCGCGGTCTTGCTATGGCTACACCTTC. Translation: CASSLARSCYGYTF. The V gene is TRBV7-2, the J gene TRBJ1-2; the D is unclear. There are 14 residues in the CDR3. V lost 0 bases to trimming and J lost 4 bases, with 9 bases between them. In germline, CDR1 is SGHTA, CDR2 FQGNSA.

This clonotype has ten or more counts. The genes are TRBV27 and TRBJ2-1; no reliable D call. The CDR3 is 15 residues long. Trimming left V 3 bases short and J 0 bases short, with 9 bases between. The germline CDR1 and CDR2 sequences are MNHEY and SMNVEV (reference sequence). CDR3 amino acids: CASSLALHSYNEQFF. As DNA, the CDR3 is TGTGCCAGCAGTTTGGCACTACACTCCTACAATGAGCAGTTCTTC.

The CDR3 DNA reads TGTGCCAGCAGCCTAGGAGGGGGTATTATCACAGATACGCAGTATTTT. The encoded protein is CASSLGGGIITDTQYF. This chain links TRBV7-2 with TRBJ2-3, with D tentatively TRBD1 or TRBD2 (6 bases each). The germline V and J ends were trimmed by 5 bases and 2 bases, with 17 bases remaining between them. This CDR3 region has 16 residues. In germline, CDR1 is SGHTA, CDR2 FQGNSA.

The chain has TRBV7-9 and TRBJ2-1; 11 positions match TRBD2. The ends lost 5 bases at V and 4 bases at J; junction bases unmatched: 7. The CDR3 is made up of 16 amino acids. The V gene's germline CDR1 is SEHNR and CDR2 FQNEAQ (reference sequence). CDR3 in amino acids: CASSQQGLAVYNEQFF. In DNA form, the CDR3 reads TGTGCCAGCAGCCAGCAGGGACTAGCGGTTTACAATGAGCAGTTCTTC.

The J gene is TRBJ2-7, the V gene TRBV25-1, with a weak D call TRBD2 (7 bases). The CDR3 is made up of 15 amino acids. The germline V gene encodes CDR1 MGHDK and CDR2 SYGVNS. V was cut by 6 bases and J by 0 bases, with 15 bases left in between. CDR3 nucleotide sequence: TGTGCCAGCAGGGGGGCGGGGGCCCCCTCCTACGAGCAGTACTTC. This gives the protein CASRGAGAPSYEQYF.

The rearrangement links TRBV4-1 to TRBJ2-4; D possibly corresponds to TRBD2 (6 bases). The CDR3 runs to 16 residues. The ends were cut back, 4 bases at V and 2 bases at J, with 15 bases in the middle. Germline CDR1 reads MGHRA; CDR2 reads YSYEKL. CDR3 nucleotide sequence: TGCGCCAGCAGCCGCACCCTGCGGGAACCCAAAAACATTCAGTACTTC. Translated, it gives CASSRTLREPKNIQYF.

The chain employs TRBV5-1 and TRBJ2-1; D may be TRBD1 (6 bases). With 2 bases removed from V and 0 bases from J, the gap between germline ends came to 9 bases. Germline-derived CDR1 and CDR2 are SGHRS and YFSETQ. The CDR3 length is 15 residues. Written as DNA, the CDR3 is TGCGCCAGCAGCTTCCAGGGGAGCTCCTACAATGAGCAGTTCTTC. Translating it yields CASSFQGSSYNEQFF.

The chain couples TRBV4-2 to TRBJ1-2; D not resolved. In germline, CDR1 is LGHNA, CDR2 YNFKEQ. The CDR3 length is 15 residues. The V gene lost 4 bases and the J gene lost 1 base, with 13 bases spanning the gap. The CDR3 nucleotides read TGTGCCAGCAGCCCCCCGGCGAGCCTTAACTATGGCTACACCTTC. Residues: CASSPPASLNYGYTF.

This clonotype showed up many times. This chain uses TRBV27 with TRBJ2-5; 9 nucleotides line up with TRBD1. The junction had 10 bases not matched to a gene; V was cut back by 5 bases and J by 3 bases. Germline V gene sequence: CDR1 MNHEY, CDR2 SMNVEV (reference sequence). The CDR3 consists of 16 residues. CDR3 bases: TGTGCCAGCAGTCCCCATCCGGGACAGGGTGAAGAGACCCAGTACTTC. It codes for CASSPHPGQGEETQYF.

This clonotype was counted between two and nine times. The chain carries TRBV16 and TRBJ1-6, with D unresolved. Trimming pared 7 bases from V and 3 bases from J, leaving 13 bases between. Germline V gene data show CDR1 as KGHSY and CDR2 as FQNENV. CDR3 length equals 15 residues. CDR3 nucleotides: TGTGCCAGCATCCCGGGAAACTTCTATAATTCACCCCTCCACTTT. The encoded protein is CASIPGNFYNSPLHF.

Points on this clonotype: A much larger clone is a single base away; this may be a read error. V is TRBV28 and J is TRBJ2-5; 9 bases are a match to TRBD2. The CDR3 consists of 15 residues. CDR1 and CDR2 from the germline V gene are MDHEN and SYDVKM. Written as DNA, the CDR3 is TGTGCCAGCAGTCGGACTAGCGAAAGCCAAGGGACCCAGTACTTC. Protein product: CASSRTSESQGTQYF.

This chain uses TRBV29-1 with TRBJ1-3; no definite D call. Trimming removed 4 bases from V and 3 bases from J, with 7 bases in between. The CDR3 spans 12 residues. Germline-derived CDR1 and CDR2 are SQVTM and ANQGSEA. The CDR3 loop is CSVAADGNTIYF. In DNA, the CDR3 is TGCAGCGTTGCAGCGGATGGAAACACCATATATTTT.

This clonotype was observed at least ten times. The chain couples TRBV28 to TRBJ2-1; D is possibly TRBD2 (5 bases). The CDR3 extends over 15 amino acids. Trimming removed 4 bases at V and 6 bases at J, with 16 bases between. Looked up from germline, CDR1 is MDHEN and CDR2 is SYDVKM. In DNA form, the CDR3 reads TGTGCCAGCAGTTCACTGTCGGAGAGGGCCAATGAGCAGTTCTTC. Translation: CASSSLSERANEQFF.

The V gene is TRBV2, the J gene TRBJ2-7, with D maybe TRBD2 (5 bases). Looked up from germline, CDR1 is SNHLY and CDR2 is FYNNEI. V lost 3 bases and J lost 0, with 12 bases in between. The CDR3 contains 15 residues. The CDR3 reads CASSDLSGSSYEQYF. The CDR3 DNA sequence: TGTGCCAGCAGTGACCTGTCTGGGAGCTCCTACGAGCAGTACTTC. Filled out from reference TRBV2 and TRBJ2-7, the complete variable domain reads EPEVTQTPSHQVTQMGQEVILRCVPISNHLYFYWYRQILGQKVEFLVSFYNNEISEKSEIFDDQFSVERPDGSNFTLKIRSTKLEDSAMYFCASSDLSGSSYEQYFGPGTRLTVT.